This T cell receptor beta chain was captured in a study of cytomegalovirus exposure and HLA in healthy donors. As to this clone: Its antigen is not identified.

The CDR3 contains 16 residues. V lost 7 bases, J lost 0 bases, and 5 bases stayed unmatched. Germline V CDR1 and CDR2: SGHAT, FQNNGV. The PCR made use of 60 Vbeta and 13 Jbeta primers. Sequencing was performed with immunoSEQ multiplex PCR; in TCRdb, only in-frame clones are kept and a portion is missing. This repertoire shows about 250,000 clones, roughly two thirds found once; its top ten account for over 2%. Findings of the study overall: Looking again later, the authors saw that most CMV-associated TCR beta chains seemed HLA-restricted.

The sample taken for sequencing was PBMCs. V usage is TRBV11-2 and J usage is TRBJ2-6; 8 bases align to TRBD1. This TCR derives from a female donor in good health and CMV-seronegative. The CDR3 loop is CASINRGSSGANVLTF. The CDR3 coding sequence is TGTGCCAGCATTAACAGGGGGAGCTCTGGGGCCAACGTCCTGACTTTC.